These 21 T cell receptor beta chains originate from one sample sequenced in a study of cytomegalovirus exposure and HLA in healthy donors. The study ran its PCR with 60 Vbeta and 13 Jbeta primers. The method was immunoSEQ multiplex PCR; TCRdb's version includes in-frame clones alone and lacks a portion of them. The table lists roughly 170,000 clones, 84% of them singletons, with under 5% in the top ten. Specimen: PBMCs. These receptors all stem from a girl aged 10 to 17 in good health and CMV-seropositive.

The gene calls are TRBV11-1 and TRBJ2-5; D may be TRBD1 (6 bases). CDR1 is SGHAT, CDR2 FQDESV, per germline (reference sequence). The CDR3 runs 14 residues. Trimming cost V 5 bases and J 5 bases, with 15 bases left between them. CDR3 in DNA: TGTGCCAGCAGCAGCACAGGGAGTGGCGAGACCCAGTACTTC. Translated: CASSSTGSGETQYF.

This clone occurred once. The chain combines TRBV4-1 with TRBJ2-5; 7 positions match TRBD1. CDR1 and CDR2 (germline): MGHRA, YSYEKL. J gave up 4 bases and V 1 base, and 6 bases lay outside the gene matches. This CDR3 is 15 amino acids long. Here the CDR3 reads CASSQVDRDGETQYF. The DNA of the CDR3 is TGCGCCAGCAGCCAAGTCGACAGGGATGGAGAGACCCAGTACTTC.

The chain couples TRBV4-1 to TRBJ2-3; TRBD2 aligns across 14 bases. The CDR3 runs to 18 residues. The ends lost 2 bases at V and 1 base at J; junction bases unmatched: 5. Germline V gene sequence: CDR1 MGHRA, CDR2 YSYEKL. This chain's CDR3 is CASSQPGLAGGGTDTQYF. CDR3 in DNA: TGCGCCAGCAGCCAACCAGGACTAGCGGGGGGCGGCACAGATACGCAGTATTTT.

The V call is TRBV10-1, the J call TRBJ2-7; D unclear. Per germline, CDR1 WNHNN and CDR2 SYGVQD (reference sequence). The CDR3 has 13 amino acids. Trimming removed 4 bases at V and 1 base at J, with 8 bases between. The DNA of the CDR3 is TGCGCCAGCAGTGCATCCAATTCCTACGAGCAGTACTTC. It translates to CASSASNSYEQYF.

The CDR3 here is CASTPTGWKGYTF. CDR3 sequence (DNA): TGTGCCAGTACTCCGACAGGGTGGAAAGGCTACACCTTC. The rearrangement uses TRBV19 and TRBJ1-2; 7 bases line up with TRBD1. Germline V gives CDR1 LNHDA, CDR2 SQIVND (reference sequence). The CDR3 extends over 13 amino acids. V trimming: 7 bases; J trimming: 8 bases; junction bases outside the gene matches: 10.

The genes are TRBV5-6 and TRBJ2-2; 8 bases map to TRBD1. V lost 6 bases, J lost 4 bases, and 5 bases stayed unmatched. Germline V lookup: CDR1 SGHDT, CDR2 YYEEEE. The CDR3 is 14 amino acids. The CDR3 DNA reads TGTGCCAGCACCGGGACAGGCGGCACCGGGGAGCTGTTTTTT. Residues: CASTGTGGTGELFF.

The chain combines TRBV25-1 with TRBJ1-2; no firm D call. The CDR3 sequence is 12 residues long. Germline CDR1 and CDR2: MGHDK and SYGVNS. Trimming left V 3 bases short and J 2 bases short, with 4 bases between. In DNA, the CDR3 is TGTGCCAGCAGTGACAGAAACTATGGCTACACCTTC. It is translated as CASSDRNYGYTF.

The chain uses TRBV2 and TRBJ1-2; 7 bases are shared with TRBD1. The CDR3 sequence is 16 residues long. Germline V CDR1 and CDR2: SNHLY, FYNNEI. The V and J ends lost 6 bases and 8 bases, in that order; junction bases with no gene match: 18. This chain's CDR3 is CASRPLGTVKTKGYTF. Written as DNA, the CDR3 is TGTGCCAGCAGGCCGCTAGGGACAGTCAAAACAAAGGGCTACACCTTC.

The V gene is TRBV9, the J gene TRBJ1-2, with D possibly matching TRBD1 (6 bases). Germline CDR1 SGDLS, CDR2 YYNGEE. V lost 3 bases to trimming and J lost 4 bases, with 10 bases between them. The CDR3 contains 13 residues. The CDR3 sequence: CASSGGQSYGYTF. The CDR3 DNA reads TGTGCCAGCAGCGGGGGGCAGTCCTATGGCTACACCTTC.

J is TRBJ1-1 and V is TRBV6-1; D is ambiguous. The V and J ends lost 3 bases and 4 bases respectively, with 12 bases between them. The CDR3 loop spans 14 amino acids. Germline CDR1 and CDR2: MNHNS and SASEGT. The CDR3 spells CASSDAPLSTEAFF. The CDR3 coding sequence is TGTGCCAGCAGTGACGCTCCACTTAGCACTGAAGCTTTCTTT.

The chain uses TRBV6-4 and TRBJ2-3, with 13 bases aligning to TRBD2. CDR3 size: 15 residues. Germline V lookup: CDR1 MRHNA, CDR2 SNTAGT. Unmatched junction bases numbered 2, after V lost 4 bases and J lost 4 bases. The CDR3 region has the DNA TGTGCCAGCAGTGGAACTAGCGGGGGGGCAGATACGCAGTATTTT. Protein sequence: CASSGTSGGADTQYF.

This chain links TRBV30 with TRBJ2-3, with TRBD2 matching 10 bases. The CDR3 length is 14 residues. V lost 6 bases and J lost 3; bases outside the gene matches: 6. Germline-derived CDR1 and CDR2 are GTSNPN and SVGIG (reference sequence). Here the CDR3 reads CACRAGGMTDTQYF. The CDR3 DNA reads as TGTGCCTGCCGAGCGGGGGGGATGACAGATACGCAGTATTTT.

This chain links TRBV19 with TRBJ1-1; 9 nucleotides line up with TRBD1. The CDR3 length is 14 residues. The germline gives CDR1 LNHDA, CDR2 SQIVND (reference sequence). V shed 5 bases, J shed 5 bases, and the junction held 6 bases outside the gene matches. CDR3 region: CASSAGQGLTEAFF. DNA of the CDR3: TGTGCCAGTAGTGCGGGACAGGGCTTGACTGAAGCTTTCTTT.

With respect to this clone: The sample has other DNA sequences that encode this CDR3 too. The chain carries TRBV19 and TRBJ1-1; a weak D match, TRBD1 (6 bases). CDR1 is LNHDA and CDR2 is SQIVND in the germline V gene (reference sequence). V dropped 7 bases and J dropped 5 bases, with 8 bases sitting between them. CDR3 size: 11 residues. The CDR3 sequence is CASKGGTEAFF. The CDR3 DNA follows: TGTGCCAGTAAGGGGGGGACTGAAGCTTTCTTT.

CDR3: CASSPPSGDTEAFF. In nucleotides, the CDR3 is TGTGCCAGCTCACCACCGTCCGGGGACACTGAAGCTTTCTTT. The V gene is TRBV18, the J gene TRBJ1-1, with D unclear. Germline CDR1 and CDR2: KGHSH and LQKENI. V dropped 0 bases and J dropped 3 bases, with 8 bases sitting between them. CDR3 size: 14 residues.

The V and J genes are TRBV9 and TRBJ1-3, with no clear D. V lost 0 bases, J lost 4 bases, and 5 bases lay in between. This CDR3 spans 13 amino acids. Germline assignment: CDR1 SGDLS and CDR2 YYNGEE. CDR3 sequence (DNA): TGTGCCAGCAGCGTAGGCAGGGGAAACACCATATATTTT. Residues: CASSVGRGNTIYF. The variable domain in full, with the rest retrieved from reference TRBV9 and TRBJ1-3, is DSGVTQTPKHLITATGQRVTLRCSPRSGDLSVYWYQQSLDQGLQFLIQYYNGEERAKGNILERFSAQQFPDLHSELNLSSLELGDSALYFCASSVGRGNTIYFGEGSWLTVV.

The rearrangement uses TRBV9 and TRBJ2-2; the D gene is possibly TRBD2 (5 bases). Trimming removed 0 bases from V and 1 base from J, with 10 bases in between. The CDR3 contains 16 residues. From germline, CDR1 is SGDLS and CDR2 YYNGEE. The CDR3 protein is CASSVDGLMNTGELFF. Written as DNA, the CDR3 is TGTGCCAGCAGCGTAGACGGACTTATGAACACCGGGGAGCTGTTTTTT. The entire variable domain, with the rest obtained from reference TRBV9 and TRBJ2-2, is as follows: DSGVTQTPKHLITATGQRVTLRCSPRSGDLSVYWYQQSLDQGLQFLIQYYNGEERAKGNILERFSAQQFPDLHSELNLSSLELGDSALYFCASSVDGLMNTGELFFGEGSRLTVL.

This rearrangement joins TRBV19 to TRBJ2-1; 11 bases fit TRBD2. This CDR3 has 13 amino acids. The germline gives CDR1 LNHDA, CDR2 SQIVND (reference sequence). Trimming at V came to 11 bases and at J to 5 bases, leaving 5 bases not matched to a gene. CDR3 DNA sequence: TGTGCCGCCGGACTAGCGGGTAACAATGAGCAGTTCTTC. It encodes CAAGLAGNNEQFF.

The CDR3 nucleotides read TGTGCCAGCAGCTTAGATAGATTCCGGGCTAATGAAAAACTGTTTTTT. It codes for CASSLDRFRANEKLFF. This chain uses TRBV7-2 with TRBJ1-4, with D unclear. From germline, CDR1 is SGHTA and CDR2 FQGNSA. V lost 1 base and J 3 bases, leaving 12 bases between the germline ends. CDR3 length: 16 amino acids.

The rearrangement joins TRBV4-2 to TRBJ1-1, with D perhaps TRBD1 (5 bases). The V gene's germline CDR1 is LGHNA and CDR2 YNFKEQ. Trimming pared 0 bases from V and 0 bases from J, leaving 11 bases between. The CDR3 spans 16 residues. The CDR3 sequence: CASSQDRGVMNTEAFF. The CDR3, as DNA: TGTGCCAGCAGCCAAGATCGGGGGGTGATGAACACTGAAGCTTTCTTT.

The chain carries TRBV2 and TRBJ1-2, with a possible D match to TRBD1 (5 bases). CDR1 is SNHLY and CDR2 is FYNNEI in the germline V gene. Trimming shortened V by 2 bases and J by 8 bases, and 9 bases separated the two germline ends. The CDR3 has 12 amino acids. The CDR3 nucleotides are TGTGCCAGCAGTGAATTTAGGGGCGGCTACACCTTC. Residues: CASSEFRGGYTF.